The rows below give T cell receptor beta chains drawn from one sample of a study of technical replicates of blood from a few donors. Measured with immunoSEQ multiplex PCR; TCRdb has only the in-frame clones, and not every one. The sample yields roughly 72,000 clones, about 96% seen once. Sequenced sample: T cells isolated from PBMCs. These TCRs come from a human donor in good health. CDR3s include the opening cysteine and the closing phenylalanine or tryptophan. D genes are given only for firm matches. Clone size is not always given. Where it is, it says once, few, many or a class for expanded clones.

j_call d_call v_call clone_size cdr3_nt cdr3_aa
TRBJ2-5 NA TRBV5-1 NA TGCGCCAGCAGCTTCCGGGACAAGGAGAAAGAGACCCAGTACTTC CASSFRDKEKETQYF
TRBJ2-3 TRBD2 TRBV9 NA TGTGCCAGCAGCGTTGGACTAGCGGGAAGAACAGATACGCAGTATTTT CASSVGLAGRTDTQYF
TRBJ2-7 TRBD1 TRBV5-1 NA TGCGCCAGCAGCTTGGGGGACAGAATCTACGAGCAGTACTTC CASSLGDRIYEQYF
TRBJ2-7 NA TRBV27 NA TGTGCCAGCAGTTTTCCGTCGCAGGCTTCTAACTACGAGCAGTACTTC CASSFPSQASNYEQYF
TRBJ2-5 NA TRBV5-1 NA TGCGCCAGCAGCTTGGACAGAGAAGAGACCCAGTACTTC CASSLDREETQYF
TRBJ2-7 TRBD2 TRBV7-2 NA TGTGCCAGCAGCTTAGAGGCGGGAGGAGCTTACGAGCAGTACTTC CASSLEAGGAYEQYF
TRBJ1-1 NA TRBV2 NA TGTGCCAGCATCCGAGGAAACACTGAAGCTTTCTTT CASIRGNTEAFF
TRBJ2-7 NA TRBV10-3 NA TGTGCCAGCCAGACTAGCTCCTACGAGCAGTACTTC CASQTSSYEQYF
TRBJ1-5 NA TRBV4-1 NA TGCGCCAGCAGCCAAGAGGGGGCAGGGGCCTTTAATCAGCCCCAGCATTTT CASSQEGAGAFNQPQHF
TRBJ2-7 TRBD1 TRBV18 NA TGTGCCAGCTCACCGGACAGGGATGAGCAGTACTTC CASSPDRDEQYF
TRBJ2-5 TRBD1 TRBV6-1 NA TGTGCCAGCAGTCGATTACAGGGGGACGAGACCCAGTACTTC CASSRLQGDETQYF
TRBJ2-1 TRBD2 TRBV18 few TGTGCCAGCTCACCAAGGGGACTAGCAACCTACAATGAGCAGTTCTTC CASSPRGLATYNEQFF
TRBJ2-5 TRBD2 TRBV7-7 NA TGTGCTAGCAGCCTAACCGGGACTAGCGGGACTGGAGAGACCCAGTACTTC CASSLTGTSGTGETQYF
TRBJ2-3 NA TRBV5-1 NA TGCGCCAGCAGGGTAGAACTTATCAGGCGCCCAGATACGCAGTATTTT CASRVELIRRPDTQYF
TRBJ1-1 TRBD1 TRBV5-1 NA TGCGCCAGCAGCTCCCCTTATAAGGGACAGGGTATTGCTTTCTTT CASSSPYKGQGIAFF
TRBJ2-3 NA TRBV27 NA TGTGCCAGCAGTTATAGTGGCACAGATACGCAGTATTTT CASSYSGTDTQYF
TRBJ2-3 TRBD2 TRBV7-9 NA TGTGCCAGCAGCTTAGGAGCGGGAGGATCAGATACGCAGTATTTT CASSLGAGGSDTQYF
TRBJ1-4 NA TRBV29-1 NA TGCAGCGTTGAATATGTCGGGGGGCATGAAAAACTGTTTTTT CSVEYVGGHEKLFF
TRBJ1-1 NA TRBV19 NA TGTGCCAGTACCCTAGCCTGGAACACTGAAGCTTTCTTT CASTLAWNTEAFF
TRBJ1-5 TRBD1 TRBV19 NA TGTGCCAGTAGTGTACAATTGGGGACAGGGGGAAGGCAGCCCCAGCATTTT CASSVQLGTGGRQPQHF
TRBJ1-2 NA TRBV5-1 NA TGCGCCAGCAGCCCACGACAGGCGGCCGATGGCTACACCTTC CASSPRQAADGYTF
TRBJ2-1 NA TRBV10-3 NA TGTGCCATCAGTTTATACCGGGAATACAATGAGCAGTTCTTC CAISLYREYNEQFF
TRBJ2-1 NA TRBV9 NA TGTGCCAGCAGTGCAACAGGGAGCTACAATGAGCAGTTCTTC CASSATGSYNEQFF
TRBJ2-7 NA TRBV28 NA TGTGCCAGCAGGGGGGGTGCCCGCTACGAGCAGTACTTC CASRGGARYEQYF
TRBJ2-1 NA TRBV6-4 NA TGTGCCAGCAGTGAACAAGGCGGCTACAATGAGCAGTTCTTC CASSEQGGYNEQFF
TRBJ2-1 TRBD2 TRBV5-1 NA TGCGCCAGCAGCTTGGCCGTCACTAGCGGAGGGCAGTTCTTC CASSLAVTSGGQFF
TRBJ2-5 TRBD2 TRBV5-4 NA TGTGCCAGCAGCCCAGGACTAGCGGGGGAGACCCAGTACTTC CASSPGLAGETQYF
TRBJ2-6 NA TRBV6-4 NA TGTGCCACCAAATCCTCTGGGGCCAACGTCCTGACTTTC CATKSSGANVLTF
TRBJ2-7 NA TRBV4-3 NA TGCGCCAGCAGCCAAATATATTACTCCACCTACGAGCAGTACTTC CASSQIYYSTYEQYF
TRBJ2-2 NA TRBV19 NA TGTGCCAGTAGAGGAGACACCGGGGAGCTGTTTTTT CASRGDTGELFF
TRBJ2-1 TRBD2 TRBV5-1 NA TGCGCCAGCAGCTTGAGGGAGGGCCCGTCTAATGAGCAGTTCTTC CASSLREGPSNEQFF
TRBJ2-1 TRBD2 TRBV6-6 once TGTGCCAGCAGTTCTAGCGGCCGTAGCTCCTACAATGAGCAGTTCTTC CASSSSGRSSYNEQFF
TRBJ2-3 NA TRBV5-4 NA TGTGCCAGCAGGAAAAGGGAGGACACAGATACGCAGTATTTT CASRKREDTDTQYF
TRBJ2-7 NA TRBV7-6 NA TGTGCCAGCAGCTTAGCGCCAGGTTCCGAGCAGTACTTC CASSLAPGSEQYF
TRBJ1-5 NA TRBV7-6 NA TGTGCCAGCAGCCAATCACCCGGACAGAAAAATCAGCCCCAGCATTTT CASSQSPGQKNQPQHF
TRBJ2-1 TRBD2 TRBV28 NA TGTGCCAGCAGCCAATCTGGCCTGAGCGGGAGCTGGAACAATGAGCAGTTCTTC CASSQSGLSGSWNNEQFF